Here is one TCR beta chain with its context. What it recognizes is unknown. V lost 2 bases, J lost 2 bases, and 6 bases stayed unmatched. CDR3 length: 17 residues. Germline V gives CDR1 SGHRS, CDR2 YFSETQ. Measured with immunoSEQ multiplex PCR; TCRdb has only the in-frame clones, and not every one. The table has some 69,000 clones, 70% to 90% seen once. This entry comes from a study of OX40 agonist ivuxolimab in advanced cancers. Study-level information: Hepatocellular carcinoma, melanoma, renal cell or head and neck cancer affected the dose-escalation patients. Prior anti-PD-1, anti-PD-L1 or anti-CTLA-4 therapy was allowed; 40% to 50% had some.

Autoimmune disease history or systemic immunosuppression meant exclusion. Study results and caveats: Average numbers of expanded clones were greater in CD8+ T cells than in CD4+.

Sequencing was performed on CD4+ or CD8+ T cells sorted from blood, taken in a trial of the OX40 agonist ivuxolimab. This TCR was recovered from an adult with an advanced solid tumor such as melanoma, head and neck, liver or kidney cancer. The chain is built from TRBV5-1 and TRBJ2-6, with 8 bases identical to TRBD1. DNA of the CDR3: TGCGCCAGCAGCTTTCAGGGGGCGAATGCTGGGGCCAACGTCCTGACTTTC. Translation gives CASSFQGANAGANVLTF.